The source of this T cell receptor (beta chain) is a study of Tregs in tolerant kidney transplant recipients. CDR3 length equals 14 residues. V was cut by 3 bases and J by 4 bases, with 10 bases left in between. Germline CDR1 is SGHVS and CDR2 is FQNEAQ. This table comes from immunoSEQ multiplex PCR, and its TCRdb copy is limited to in-frame clones, with some not included. Of some 240,000 clones in the sample, approximately 84% are singletons; the top ten hold approximately 0.69%. This clone was counted only a few times. The source of this sequence is a human donor in good health. The sample consisted of CD4+ T cells from blood. This chain uses TRBV7-8 with TRBJ1-3; D is undetermined. CDR3: CASSFSVDGNTIYF. Written as DNA, the CDR3 is TGTGCCAGCAGCTTCTCGGTGGACGGAAACACCATATATTTT.